This T cell receptor (beta chain) was observed in a study of blood T cell repertoires in COVID-19. Study details: Some COVID-19 samples were acute and others convalescent; all came from the United States, Italy and Spain. Sources were T cells, B-cell-depleted T cells, or PBMCs; the material itself was cDNA or gDNA.

Original data processing: Estimates of nucleated cell counts were drawn from the amplification of reference gene primers. The table came from immunoSEQ multiplex PCR; TCRdb's copy has only in-frame clones and leaves some out. V and J calls plus clone size are reproduced from that table; the DNA served to infer D and trimming. The profile shows 35,000 to 45,000 clones, 85% of them singletons. The V gene lost 4 bases and the J gene lost 5 bases, with 12 bases spanning the gap. The germline CDR1 and CDR2 sequences are SGHNT and YYREEE (reference sequence). The CDR3 covers 14 residues. The chain has TRBV5-4 and TRBJ2-2; TRBD2 might be the D (5 bases). Sample: peripheral blood. The receptor comes from a human donor in a cohort sampled during active COVID-19. The CDR3 nucleotides read TGTGCCAGCAGCCTCCCAGAGGGAACCGGGGAGCTGTTTTTT. Translated: CASSLPEGTGELFF.